Shown below are 23 T cell receptor beta chains from a single sample sequenced in a study of T cell responses to AZD1222 COVID-19 vaccine. Data came from immunoSEQ multiplex PCR; TCRdb stores just in-frame clones and leaves some out. The sample consists of more than 95,000 clones, about 89% of them appearing once. This sample comprised peripheral blood, obtained on day 0 of AZD1222 vaccination. These receptors all stem from an adult in good health.

This rearrangement joins TRBV29-1 to TRBJ2-7, with a possible D match to TRBD1 (6 bases). Trimming cost V 4 bases and J 2 bases, with 12 bases left between them. The CDR3 is 13 amino acids. Per the germline V gene, CDR1 is SQVTM and CDR2 is ANQGSEA. The CDR3 region has the DNA TGCAGCGTTGTCACGGACAGTACCTACGAGCAGTACTTC. This codes for CSVVTDSTYEQYF.

The genes are TRBV11-2 and TRBJ2-5, with D possibly matching TRBD2 (5 bases). Germline lookup yields CDR1 SGHAT and CDR2 FQNNGV. Trimming took off 1 base at V and 4 bases at J, with 13 bases between the two ends. The CDR3 covers 15 residues. The CDR3 protein is CASSLGSVRGETQYF. The CDR3 region has the DNA TGTGCCAGCAGCTTAGGATCTGTCCGGGGAGAGACCCAGTACTTC.

This chain uses TRBV24-1 with TRBJ2-3, with TRBD2 matching 8 bases. This CDR3 is 16 amino acids long. Per the germline V gene, CDR1 is KGHDR and CDR2 is SFDVKD. After removal of 4 bases from V and 0 bases from J, the junction contained 5 bases not matched to a gene. As DNA, the CDR3 is TGTGCCACCAGTGAGGCCGGACTAGCCAGCACAGATACGCAGTATTTT. Its translation is CATSEAGLASTDTQYF.

This clone was detected once. The rearrangement uses TRBV4-1 and TRBJ2-7; D perhaps matches TRBD2 (5 bases). The CDR3 covers 13 residues. Germline values: CDR1 MGHRA, CDR2 YSYEKL. The V end lost 3 bases, the J end lost 3 bases, and 9 bases lay between the germline ends. In DNA form, the CDR3 reads TGCGCCAGCAGCCACTCTGGAGGCTACGAGCAGTACTTC. It is translated as CASSHSGGYEQYF.

V gene TRBV25-1 combines with J gene TRBJ2-1; 11 bases align to TRBD2. CDR3 length equals 13 residues. Germline-derived CDR1 and CDR2 are MGHDK and SYGVNS. Germline trimming cut 4 bases from V and 12 bases from J; bases unmatched to any gene: 5. CDR3: CASSVIAGGAQFF. The CDR3 nucleotides read TGTGCCAGCAGTGTAATAGCGGGGGGGGCGCAGTTCTTC.

This clone came up once. The chain uses TRBV28 and TRBJ1-2; D may be TRBD1 (5 bases). In germline, CDR1 is MDHEN, CDR2 SYDVKM. The CDR3 loop spans 14 amino acids. V lost 5 bases to trimming and J lost 4 bases, with 14 bases between them. The CDR3 DNA follows: TGTGCCAGCAGTCCATGGGGCCTATTCTATGGCTACACCTTC. It codes for CASSPWGLFYGYTF.

This chain links TRBV29-1 with TRBJ2-5; D is perhaps TRBD1 (6 bases). V was cut by 7 bases and J by 3 bases, with 18 bases left in between. CDR3 size: 14 residues. CDR1 is SQVTM and CDR2 is ANQGSEA in the germline V gene. The CDR3 DNA reads as TGCAGCGGGACCCCGGGACACCTAAAAGAGACCCAGTACTTC. Protein product: CSGTPGHLKETQYF.

The genes are TRBV5-6 and TRBJ1-6; D is unclear. V was clipped by 2 bases and J by 14 bases, with 14 bases between them. Germline loops: CDR1 SGHDT, CDR2 YYEEEE. The CDR3 totals 13 residues. The chain's CDR3 is CASSFWLGRALHF. The DNA of the CDR3 is TGTGCCAGCAGCTTTTGGCTGGGTAGGGCCCTCCACTTT. The whole variable domain, filled in from reference TRBV5-6 and TRBJ1-6, reads DAGVTQSPTHLIKTRGQQVTLRCSPKSGHDTVSWYQQALGQGPQFIFQYYEEEERQRGNFPDRFSGHQFPNYSSELNVNALLLGDSALYLCASSFWLGRALHFGNGTRLTVT.

J is TRBJ1-1 and V is TRBV4-3, with D possibly being TRBD1 (5 bases). This CDR3 comprises 16 residues. Germline CDR1 is LGHNA and CDR2 is YSLEER. The V gene lost 0 bases and the J gene lost 7 bases, with 18 bases spanning the gap. This chain's CDR3 is CASSQDLGGALGEAFF. The CDR3 region has the DNA TGCGCCAGCAGCCAAGATCTCGGGGGAGCCCTTGGTGAAGCTTTCTTT.

The chain carries TRBV6-5 and TRBJ1-2; possible D gene TRBD1, 6 bases. Per germline, CDR1 MNHEY and CDR2 SVGAGI. CDR3 size: 15 residues. Trimming took 4 bases from V and 6 from J, leaving 18 bases between them. The CDR3 DNA reads as TGTGCCAGCAGTTGGGGGGAGGGGGAGATCCATGGCTACACCTTC. Translation gives CASSWGEGEIHGYTF.

This clone has a single count. The J gene is TRBJ2-7, the V gene TRBV11-2; 11 bases match TRBD2. V gave up 3 bases and J gave up 4 bases; unmatched junction bases: 14. The germline gives CDR1 SGHAT, CDR2 FQNNGV. The CDR3 is 18 residues long. CDR3 nucleotides: TGTGCCAGCAGCTTTATCCGCCGGACTAGCGGGCAAGCTTACGAGCAGTACTTC. Translating it yields CASSFIRRTSGQAYEQYF.

A single count supports this clone. The chain couples TRBV4-2 to TRBJ1-6, with D possibly TRBD1 on 5 matching bases. CDR1 and CDR2 from the germline V gene are LGHNA and YNFKEQ. V lost 2 bases and J 6 bases, leaving 11 bases between the germline ends. The length of the CDR3 is 15 residues. The CDR3 DNA follows: TGTGCCAGCAGCCAACGCGGGGGAGTTAATTCACCCCTCCACTTT. It translates to CASSQRGGVNSPLHF.

The chain couples TRBV20-1 to TRBJ1-2; maybe TRBD1 (6 bases). Germline lookup yields CDR1 DFQATT and CDR2 SNEGSKA (reference sequence). V was shortened by 3 bases and J by 9 bases, with 23 bases between the two germline ends. There are 15 residues in the CDR3. In nucleotides, the CDR3 is TGCAGTGCTAGTGTCCAGGGAACAGGGTCCGTTCGCTACACCTTC. Amino acid sequence: CSASVQGTGSVRYTF.

The chain employs TRBV7-3 and TRBJ1-1, with D unclear. The V gene's germline CDR1 is SGHTA and CDR2 FQGTGA. Between the trimmed V and J ends, which lost 5 bases and 8 bases, there was a span of 15 bases. CDR3 length: 13 amino acids. The CDR3 DNA is TGTGCCAGCAGCGTGGCAGAGTCTGGGGAAGCTTTCTTT. Residues: CASSVAESGEAFF.

The rearrangement joins TRBV28 to TRBJ2-4; D might be TRBD1 (6 bases). V lost 7 bases and J 11 bases, leaving 21 bases between the germline ends. Germline loops: CDR1 MDHEN, CDR2 SYDVKM. The length of the CDR3 is 14 residues. The CDR3 DNA reads TGTGCCAGCACGACACCAACAGGGCCCCCAGTTCAGTACTTC. Amino acids: CASTTPTGPPVQYF. Full variable domain (rest looked up from reference TRBV28 and TRBJ2-4): DVKVTQSSRYLVKRTGEKVFLECVQDMDHENMFWYRQDPGLGLRLIYFSYDVKMKEKGDIPEGYSVSREKKERFSLILESASTNQTSMYLCASTTPTGPPVQYFGAGTRLSVL.

This chain uses TRBV14 with TRBJ2-7, with 8 bases matching TRBD1. This CDR3 spans 20 amino acids. Trimming at V came to 0 bases and at J to 10 bases, leaving 26 bases not matched to a gene. Germline V gene data show CDR1 as SGHDN and CDR2 as FVKESK. The DNA of the CDR3 is TGTGCCAGCAGCCAAGAGGCGCTAATACTGGAGCCCGGGACAGGTATTTTCCAGTACTTC. Its protein product is CASSQEALILEPGTGIFQYF.

This clone appeared a few times. The rearrangement links TRBV2 to TRBJ1-6; a possible D gene is TRBD1 (5 bases). This CDR3 spans 17 amino acids. The V and J ends lost 6 bases and 6 bases respectively, with 21 bases between them. Germline V CDR1 and CDR2: SNHLY, FYNNEI. The CDR3 coding sequence is TGTGCCAGCAGAGAGATGAGGGGAATCGATTTTAATTCACCCCTCCACTTT. Translating it yields CASREMRGIDFNSPLHF.

The chain employs TRBV27 and TRBJ2-1, with no clear D. Germline-derived CDR1 and CDR2 are MNHEY and SMNVEV (reference sequence). V was pared by 5 bases and J by 7 bases, with 18 bases between. The CDR3 contains 15 residues. The CDR3 DNA sequence: TGTGCCAGCAGTACCGATCACTCCGTTGGGAATGAGCAGTTCTTC. This translates into CASSTDHSVGNEQFF.

This clone appeared once. The genes are TRBV5-1 and TRBJ1-4, with TRBD1 matching 9 bases. The CDR3 sequence is 15 residues long. After removal of 3 bases from V and 5 bases from J, the junction contained 5 bases not matched to a gene. The germline CDR1 and CDR2 sequences are SGHRS and YFSETQ. The DNA of the CDR3 is TGCGCCAGCAGCTCGGGACAGGGACGGAATGAAAAACTGTTTTTT. Its protein is CASSSGQGRNEKLFF.

The chain recombines TRBV27 with TRBJ1-1, with D hard to call. This CDR3 has 15 amino acids. Deletions cut 4 bases from V and 4 bases from J, with 16 bases between. CDR1 MNHEY and CDR2 SMNVEV come from the germline V gene (reference sequence). The CDR3 region is CASSSYHRTGTEAFF. CDR3 in DNA: TGTGCCAGCAGTTCCTACCATCGAACGGGCACTGAAGCTTTCTTT.

This clone is classed as medium-sized. The chain links TRBV6-5 to TRBJ1-2; 8 nucleotides agree with TRBD1. This CDR3 has 15 amino acids. V shed 6 bases, J shed 6 bases, and the junction held 12 bases outside the gene matches. In germline, CDR1 is MNHEY, CDR2 SVGAGI. The chain's CDR3 is CASSLTPTGGHGYTF. In nucleotides, the CDR3 is TGTGCCAGCAGCCTCACCCCTACAGGGGGTCATGGCTACACCTTC.

A single count supports this clone. One end of the junction does not line up with germline, which may come from a read error. The chain has TRBV6-6 and TRBJ2-7, with D perhaps TRBD2 (6 bases). The length of the CDR3 is 14 residues. From germline, CDR1 is MNHNY and CDR2 SVGAGI (reference sequence). This chain's CDR3 is CASSYSLGGDLRLF. The CDR3 DNA reads as TGTGCCAGCAGTTACTCGTTAGGCGGGGACCTGAGATTGTTC.

The rearrangement joins TRBV5-4 to TRBJ2-6; D remains ambiguous. CDR1 and CDR2 from the germline V gene are SGHNT and YYREEE (reference sequence). The CDR3 totals 15 residues. V was trimmed by 4 bases and J by 0 bases, leaving 8 bases between them. The CDR3: CASSPGPSGANVLTF. CDR3 in DNA: TGTGCCAGCAGCCCGGGTCCCTCTGGGGCCAACGTCCTGACTTTC. Full variable domain (rest looked up from reference TRBV5-4 and TRBJ2-6): ETGVTQSPTHLIKTRGQQVTLRCSSQSGHNTVSWYQQALGQGPQFIFQYYREEENGRGNFPPRFSGLQFPNYSSELNVNALELDDSALYLCASSPGPSGANVLTFGAGSRLTVL.